This TCR beta chain emerged from a study of OX40 agonist ivuxolimab in advanced cancers. Germline V CDR1 and CDR2: SQVTM, ANQGSEA. V was pared by 4 bases and J by 0 bases, with 8 bases of the junction left unmatched. The CDR3 loop spans 17 amino acids. This table comes from immunoSEQ multiplex PCR, and its TCRdb copy is limited to in-frame clones, with some not included. The sample lists 70,000 to 95,000 clones, 80% to 90% seen once, with 1.1% in the top ten. The chain joins TRBV29-1 to TRBJ2-1, with 11 nucleotides matching TRBD2. This TCR derives from an adult with an advanced solid tumor such as melanoma, head and neck, liver or kidney cancer. The material sequenced was CD4+ or CD8+ T cells sorted from blood, taken in a trial of the OX40 agonist ivuxolimab. The CDR3 DNA reads TGCAGCGTTGTGAGTCTAGCGGGGGGTTTCTCCTACAATGAGCAGTTCTTC. This sequence encodes CSVVSLAGGFSYNEQFF.